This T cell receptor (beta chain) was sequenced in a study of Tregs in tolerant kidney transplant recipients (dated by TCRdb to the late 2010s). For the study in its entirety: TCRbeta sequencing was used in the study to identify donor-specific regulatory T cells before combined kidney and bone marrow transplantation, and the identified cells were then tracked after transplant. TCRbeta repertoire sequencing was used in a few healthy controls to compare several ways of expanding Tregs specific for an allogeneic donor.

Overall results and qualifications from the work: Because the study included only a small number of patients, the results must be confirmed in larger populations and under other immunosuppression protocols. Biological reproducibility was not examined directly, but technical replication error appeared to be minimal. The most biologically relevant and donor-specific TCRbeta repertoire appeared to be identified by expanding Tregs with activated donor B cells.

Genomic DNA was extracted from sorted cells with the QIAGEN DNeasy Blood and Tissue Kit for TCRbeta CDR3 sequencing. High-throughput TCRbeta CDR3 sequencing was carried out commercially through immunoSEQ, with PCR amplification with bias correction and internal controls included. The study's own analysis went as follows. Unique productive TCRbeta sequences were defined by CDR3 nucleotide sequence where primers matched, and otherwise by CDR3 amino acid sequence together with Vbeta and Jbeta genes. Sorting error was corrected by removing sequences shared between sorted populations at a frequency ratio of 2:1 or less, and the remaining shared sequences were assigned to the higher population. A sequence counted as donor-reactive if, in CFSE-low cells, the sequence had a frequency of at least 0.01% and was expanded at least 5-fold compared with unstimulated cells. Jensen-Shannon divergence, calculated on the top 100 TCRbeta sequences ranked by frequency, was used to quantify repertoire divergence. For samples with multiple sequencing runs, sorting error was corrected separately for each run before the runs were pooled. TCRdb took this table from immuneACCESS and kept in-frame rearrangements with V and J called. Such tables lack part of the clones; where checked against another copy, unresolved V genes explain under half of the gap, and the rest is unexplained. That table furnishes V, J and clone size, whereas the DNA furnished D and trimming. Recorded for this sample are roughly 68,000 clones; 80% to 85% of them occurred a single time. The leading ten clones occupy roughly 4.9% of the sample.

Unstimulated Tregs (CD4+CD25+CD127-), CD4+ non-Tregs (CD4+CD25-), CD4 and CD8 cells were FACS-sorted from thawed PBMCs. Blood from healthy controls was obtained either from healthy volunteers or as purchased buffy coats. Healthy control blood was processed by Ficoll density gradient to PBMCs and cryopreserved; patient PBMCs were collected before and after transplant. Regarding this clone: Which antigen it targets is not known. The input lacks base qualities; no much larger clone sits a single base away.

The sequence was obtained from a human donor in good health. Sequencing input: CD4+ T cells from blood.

The DNA sequence is given as TGCGCCAGCAGCCGGACAGGGGGCGAGCAGTACTTC. It codes for CASSRTGGEQYF. This chain is built from TRBV4-1 and TRBJ2-7, and 10 bases in between align with TRBD1. Unmatched junction bases come to 0, with V trimmed by 4 bases and J by 6 bases. The germline V gene specifies MGHRA as CDR1 and YSYEKL as CDR2. The CDR3, from cysteine to phenylalanine, totals 12 residues. Of all the DNA, just the CDR3 is kept, 36 bases in frame from base 1.